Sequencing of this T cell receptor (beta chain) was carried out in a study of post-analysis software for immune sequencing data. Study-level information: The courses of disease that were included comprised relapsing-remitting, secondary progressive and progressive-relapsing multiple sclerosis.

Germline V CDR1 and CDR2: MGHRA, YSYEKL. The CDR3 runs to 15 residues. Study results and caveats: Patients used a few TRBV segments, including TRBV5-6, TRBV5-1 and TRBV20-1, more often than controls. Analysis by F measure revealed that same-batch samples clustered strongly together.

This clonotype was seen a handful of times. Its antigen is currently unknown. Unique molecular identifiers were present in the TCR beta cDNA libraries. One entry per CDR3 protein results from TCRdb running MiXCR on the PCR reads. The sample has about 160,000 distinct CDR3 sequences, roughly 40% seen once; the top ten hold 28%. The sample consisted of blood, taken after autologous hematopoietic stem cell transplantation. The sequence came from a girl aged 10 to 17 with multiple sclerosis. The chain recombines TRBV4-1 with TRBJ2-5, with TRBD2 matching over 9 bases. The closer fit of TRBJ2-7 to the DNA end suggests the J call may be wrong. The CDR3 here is CASSQPTSGEGEQYF. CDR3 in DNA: TGCGCCAGCAGCCAGCCGACTAGCGGTGAAGGCGAGCAGTACTTC.